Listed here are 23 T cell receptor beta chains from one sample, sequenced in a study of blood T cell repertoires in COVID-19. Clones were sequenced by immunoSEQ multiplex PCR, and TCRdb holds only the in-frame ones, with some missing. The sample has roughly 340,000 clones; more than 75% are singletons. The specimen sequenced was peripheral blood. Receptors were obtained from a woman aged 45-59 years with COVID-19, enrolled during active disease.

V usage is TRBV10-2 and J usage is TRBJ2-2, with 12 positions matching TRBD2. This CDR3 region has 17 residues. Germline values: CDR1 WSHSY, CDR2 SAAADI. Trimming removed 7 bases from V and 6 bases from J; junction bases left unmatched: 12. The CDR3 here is CASNLRLAGGLAGELFF. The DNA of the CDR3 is TGCGCCAGCAATTTACGGCTAGCGGGAGGGCTTGCCGGGGAGCTGTTTTTT.

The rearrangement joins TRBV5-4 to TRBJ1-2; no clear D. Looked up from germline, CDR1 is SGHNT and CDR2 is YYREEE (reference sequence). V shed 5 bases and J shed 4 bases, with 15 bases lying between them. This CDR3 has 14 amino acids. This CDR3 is CASSLGRRGYGYTF. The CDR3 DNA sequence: TGTGCCAGCAGTCTGGGGAGGCGGGGCTATGGCTACACCTTC.

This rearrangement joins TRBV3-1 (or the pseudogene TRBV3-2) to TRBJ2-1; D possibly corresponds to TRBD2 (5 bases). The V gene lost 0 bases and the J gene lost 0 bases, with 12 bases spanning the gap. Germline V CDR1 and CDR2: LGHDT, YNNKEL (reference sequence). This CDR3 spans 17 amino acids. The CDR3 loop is CASSQDPPGCSYNEQFF. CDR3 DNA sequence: TGTGCCAGCAGCCAAGATCCCCCGGGATGCTCCTACAATGAGCAGTTCTTC.

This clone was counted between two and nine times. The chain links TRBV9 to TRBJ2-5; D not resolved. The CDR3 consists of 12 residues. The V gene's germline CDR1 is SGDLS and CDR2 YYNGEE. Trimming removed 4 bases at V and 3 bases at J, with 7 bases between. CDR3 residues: CASSPREETQYF. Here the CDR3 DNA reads TGTGCCAGCAGCCCTAGAGAAGAGACCCAGTACTTC.

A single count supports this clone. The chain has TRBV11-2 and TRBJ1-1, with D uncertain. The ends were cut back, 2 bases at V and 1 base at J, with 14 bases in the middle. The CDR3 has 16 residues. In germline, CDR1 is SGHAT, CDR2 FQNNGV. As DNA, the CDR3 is TGTGCCAGCAGCTTAACCCCACCGCGAACGAACACTGAAGCTTTCTTT. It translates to CASSLTPPRTNTEAFF. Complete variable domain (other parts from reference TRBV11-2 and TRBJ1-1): EAGVAQSPRYKIIEKRQSVAFWCNPISGHATLYWYQQILGQGPKLLIQFQNNGVVDDSQLPKDRFSAERLKGVDSTLKIQPAKLEDSAVYLCASSLTPPRTNTEAFFGQGTRLTVV.

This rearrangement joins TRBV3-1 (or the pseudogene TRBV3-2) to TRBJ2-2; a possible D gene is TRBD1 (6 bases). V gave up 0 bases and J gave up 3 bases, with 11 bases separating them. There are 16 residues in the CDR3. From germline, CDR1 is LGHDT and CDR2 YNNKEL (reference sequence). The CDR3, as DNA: TGTGCCAGCAGCCAAGAAGGGGGTTGGTACACCGGGGAGCTGTTTTTT. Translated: CASSQEGGWYTGELFF.

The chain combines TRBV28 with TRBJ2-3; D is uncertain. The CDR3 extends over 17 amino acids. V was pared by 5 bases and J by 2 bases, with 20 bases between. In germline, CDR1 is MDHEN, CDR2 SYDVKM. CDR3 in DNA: TGTGCCAGCAGTCCCTCAGGATGGTCCTCGTACACAGATACGCAGTATTTT. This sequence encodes CASSPSGWSSYTDTQYF.

CDR3 protein: CASGFPSGYSSYNEQFF. CDR3 coding DNA: TGTGCTAGTGGTTTCCCTAGCGGGTACAGCTCCTACAATGAGCAGTTCTTC. The chain is built from TRBV12-5 and TRBJ2-1; TRBD2 matches 8 bases. This CDR3 region has 17 residues. CDR1 LGHNT and CDR2 FRNRAP come from the germline V gene. J was trimmed by 0 bases and V by 3 bases; bases with no gene match: 7.

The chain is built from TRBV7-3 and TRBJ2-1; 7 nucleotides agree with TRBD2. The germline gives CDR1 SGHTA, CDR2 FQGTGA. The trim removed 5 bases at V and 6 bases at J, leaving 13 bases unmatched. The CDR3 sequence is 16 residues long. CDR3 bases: TGTGCCAGCAGCCGAAAAGCGGGATATTTACGCAATGAGCAGTTCTTC. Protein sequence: CASSRKAGYLRNEQFF.

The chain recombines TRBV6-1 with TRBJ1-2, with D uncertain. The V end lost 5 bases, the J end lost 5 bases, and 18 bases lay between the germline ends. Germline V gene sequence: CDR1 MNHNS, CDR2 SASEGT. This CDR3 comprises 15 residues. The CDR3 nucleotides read TGTGCCAGCAGTAAACCACAGAGTACGGGGTATGGCTACACCTTC. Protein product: CASSKPQSTGYGYTF.

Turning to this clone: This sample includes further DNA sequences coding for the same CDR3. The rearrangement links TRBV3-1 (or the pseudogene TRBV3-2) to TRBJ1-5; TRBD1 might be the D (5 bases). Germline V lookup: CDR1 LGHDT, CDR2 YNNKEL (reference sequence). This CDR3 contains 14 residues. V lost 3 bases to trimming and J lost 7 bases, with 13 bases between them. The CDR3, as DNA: TGTGCCAGCAGCCAGGGGCAGGGTGGCCAGCCCCAGCATTTT. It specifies CASSQGQGGQPQHF.

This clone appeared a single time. DNA of the CDR3: TGTGCCAGCAGCTCCTACGACAGGGGCGGGACTGAAGCTTTCTTT. Translated: CASSSYDRGGTEAFF. The V gene is TRBV11-2, the J gene TRBJ1-1, with 8 bases lining up with TRBD1. Germline V gene lookup returns CDR1 SGHAT and CDR2 FQNNGV. J lost 5 bases, V lost 4 bases, and 9 bases had no gene match. The CDR3 is 15 amino acids.

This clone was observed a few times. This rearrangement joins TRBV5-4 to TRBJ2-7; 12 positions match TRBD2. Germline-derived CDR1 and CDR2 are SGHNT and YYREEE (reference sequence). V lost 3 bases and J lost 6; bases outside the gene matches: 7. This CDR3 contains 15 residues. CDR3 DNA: TGTGCCAGCAGCTCGGGTGGACTAGCGGGATTCGAGCAGTACTTC. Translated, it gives CASSSGGLAGFEQYF.

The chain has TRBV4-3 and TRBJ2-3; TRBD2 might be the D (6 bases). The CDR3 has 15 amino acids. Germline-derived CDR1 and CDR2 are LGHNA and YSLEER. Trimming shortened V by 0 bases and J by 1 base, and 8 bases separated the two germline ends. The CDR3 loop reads CASSQDPGGTDTQYF. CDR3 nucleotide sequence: TGCGCCAGCAGCCAAGATCCGGGAGGCACAGATACGCAGTATTTT.

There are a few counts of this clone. The DNA of the CDR3 is TGTGCCAGCAGGCTAGCGTTCTCCACCGTCAATGAGCAGTTCTTC. Its protein product is CASRLAFSTVNEQFF. The rearrangement joins TRBV2 to TRBJ2-1; possible D gene TRBD2, 6 bases. This CDR3 region has 15 residues. From germline, CDR1 is SNHLY and CDR2 FYNNEI. Trimming left V 6 bases short and J 6 bases short, with 18 bases between.

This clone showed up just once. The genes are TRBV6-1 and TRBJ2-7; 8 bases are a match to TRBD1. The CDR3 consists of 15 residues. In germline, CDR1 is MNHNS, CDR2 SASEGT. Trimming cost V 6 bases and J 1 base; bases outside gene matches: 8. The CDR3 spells CASSQGQGKSYEQYF. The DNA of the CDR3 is TGTGCCAGCAGCCAAGGACAGGGCAAGTCCTACGAGCAGTACTTC.

The CDR3 DNA follows: TGTGCCACCAGCAGAGTTAGAGAAGGACTAGCGGGAGTCGCAGAGACCCAGTACTTC. It yields the protein CATSRVREGLAGVAETQYF. The gene calls are TRBV15 and TRBJ2-5, with TRBD2 matching 13 bases. V was pared by 1 base and J by 4 bases, with 12 bases of the junction left unmatched. The CDR3 loop spans 19 amino acids. Looked up from germline, CDR1 is LNHNV and CDR2 is YYDKDF (reference sequence).

CDR3 region: CASRRQGFVTEAFF. CDR3 DNA sequence: TGTGCCAGCAGGCGACAGGGATTCGTCACTGAAGCTTTCTTT. The chain has TRBV28 and TRBJ1-1, with 7 positions matching TRBD1. The CDR3 is 14 residues long. V shed 6 bases and J 4 bases; nucleotides not matched to a gene: 8. Germline CDR1 is MDHEN and CDR2 is SYDVKM.

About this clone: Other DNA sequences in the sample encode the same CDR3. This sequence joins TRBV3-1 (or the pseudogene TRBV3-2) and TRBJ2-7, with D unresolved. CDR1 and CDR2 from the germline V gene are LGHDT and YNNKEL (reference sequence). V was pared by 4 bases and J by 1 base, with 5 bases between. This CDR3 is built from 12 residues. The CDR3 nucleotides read TGTGCCAGCAGCCCGAGTTCCTACGAGCAGTACTTC. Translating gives CASSPSSYEQYF.

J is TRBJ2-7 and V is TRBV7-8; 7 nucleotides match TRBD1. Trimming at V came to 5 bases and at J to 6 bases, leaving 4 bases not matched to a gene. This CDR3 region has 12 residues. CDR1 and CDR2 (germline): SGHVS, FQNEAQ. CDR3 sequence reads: CASSPTGIEQYF. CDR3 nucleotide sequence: TGTGCCAGCAGCCCGACAGGGATCGAGCAGTACTTC.

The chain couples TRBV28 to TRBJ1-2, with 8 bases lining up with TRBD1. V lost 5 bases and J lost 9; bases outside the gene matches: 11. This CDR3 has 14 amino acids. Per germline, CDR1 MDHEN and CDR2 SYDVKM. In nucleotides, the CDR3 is TGTGCCAGCAGTCCTGGACAGGGCGTTATGAGCTACACCTTC. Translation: CASSPGQGVMSYTF.

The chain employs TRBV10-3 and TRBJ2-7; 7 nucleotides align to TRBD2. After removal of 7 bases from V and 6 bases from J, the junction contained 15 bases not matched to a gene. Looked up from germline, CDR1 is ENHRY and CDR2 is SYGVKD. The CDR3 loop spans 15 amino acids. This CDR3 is CAITEAASGRSEQYF. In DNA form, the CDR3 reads TGTGCCATCACCGAGGCGGCTAGCGGTCGTAGCGAGCAGTACTTC.

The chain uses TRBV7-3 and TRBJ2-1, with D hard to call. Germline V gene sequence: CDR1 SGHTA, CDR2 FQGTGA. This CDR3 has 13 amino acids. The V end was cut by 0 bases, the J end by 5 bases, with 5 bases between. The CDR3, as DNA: TGTGCCAGCAGCTTAACGAGAGACAATGAGCAGTTCTTC. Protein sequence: CASSLTRDNEQFF.